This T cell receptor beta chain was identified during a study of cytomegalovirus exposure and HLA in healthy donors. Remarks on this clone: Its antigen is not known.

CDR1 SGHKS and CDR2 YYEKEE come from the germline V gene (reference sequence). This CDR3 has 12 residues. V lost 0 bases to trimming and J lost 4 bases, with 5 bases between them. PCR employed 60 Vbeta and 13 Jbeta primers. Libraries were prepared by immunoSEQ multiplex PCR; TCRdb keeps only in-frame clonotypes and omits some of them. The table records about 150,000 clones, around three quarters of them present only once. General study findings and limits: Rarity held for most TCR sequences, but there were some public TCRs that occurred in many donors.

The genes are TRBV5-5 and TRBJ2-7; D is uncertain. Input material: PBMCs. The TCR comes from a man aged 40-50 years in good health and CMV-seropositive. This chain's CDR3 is CASSLAEYEQYF. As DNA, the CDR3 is TGTGCCAGCAGCTTGGCCGAGTACGAGCAGTACTTC.